What follows are 10 T cell receptor beta chains derived from one specimen sequenced in a study of shared T cell receptors in the human thymus. TCRdb's table, derived via immunoSEQ multiplex PCR, lists solely in-frame clones and lacks some. The sample includes around 730,000 clones, 80% to 90% of them seen just once. The data were also submitted as part of a second study, on human thymus T cells.

Sequenced: thymocytes. All receptors derive from a girl under three years old with a congenital heart defect.

The chain uses TRBV5-1 and TRBJ1-1; 8 bases map to TRBD1. Germline assignment: CDR1 SGHRS and CDR2 YFSETQ. There are 13 residues in the CDR3. V lost 7 bases and J lost 2; bases outside the gene matches: 4. CDR3 DNA sequence: TGCGCCAGCCGGACAGGGCTCAACACTGAAGCTTTCTTT. Translated: CASRTGLNTEAFF.

J is TRBJ2-5 and V is TRBV7-8; TRBD2 agrees at 16 bases. CDR1 is SGHVS and CDR2 is FQNEAQ in the germline V gene. The CDR3 contains 17 residues. Losses at the gene ends were 3 bases for V and 4 bases for J; bases not matched to a gene: 5. In DNA, the CDR3 is TGTGCCAGCAGCTTCGGGACTAGCGGGGGGGACGGAGAGACCCAGTACTTC. This gives the protein CASSFGTSGGDGETQYF.

In its sample, this clone was seen a few times. The rearrangement joins TRBV5-1 to TRBJ2-7; TRBD1 matches at 8 bases. The CDR3 consists of 18 residues. V trimming: 4 bases; J trimming: 4 bases; junction bases outside the gene matches: 19. CDR1 and CDR2 from the germline V gene are SGHRS and YFSETQ. CDR3 DNA: TGCGCCAGCAGCCTGAGTTGGAGGGGGCAGGGGGCCCCTTACGAGCAGTACTTC. Its protein product is CASSLSWRGQGAPYEQYF.

This rearrangement joins TRBV7-4 to TRBJ1-4, with 8 positions matching TRBD1. Germline trimming cut 1 base from V and 8 bases from J; bases unmatched to any gene: 3. The germline V gene encodes CDR1 SGHVT and CDR2 SQSDAQ. CDR3 length: 14 amino acids. The CDR3 protein is CASSLDRGDEKLFF. As DNA, the CDR3 is TGTGCCAGCAGCTTAGACAGGGGGGACGAAAAACTGTTTTTT. The full variable domain, rest sourced from reference TRBV7-4 and TRBJ1-4, is GAGVSQSPRYKVAKRGRDVALRCDSISGHVTLYWYRQTLGQGSEVLTYSQSDAQRDKSGRPSGRFSAERPERSVSTLKIQRTEQGDSAVYLCASSLDRGDEKLFFGSGTQLSVL.

The CDR3 region has the DNA TGTGCCACCAGCAGAGTCCCGACTAGCGGGGACCAGGGGACCCAGTACTTC. Its translation is CATSRVPTSGDQGTQYF. The V call is TRBV15, the J call TRBJ2-5, with 11 nucleotides matching TRBD2. CDR3 length: 17 amino acids. The junction had 11 bases not matched to a gene; V was cut back by 1 base and J by 7 bases. Germline V gives CDR1 LNHNV, CDR2 YYDKDF (reference sequence).

The CDR3 reads CASSPPRGLYTEAFF. CDR3 coding DNA: TGTGCCAGTAGTCCCCCGCGGGGGTTGTACACTGAAGCTTTCTTT. The chain carries TRBV19 and TRBJ1-1, with D possibly being TRBD1 (5 bases). V shed 5 bases and J shed 3 bases, with 16 bases lying between them. This CDR3 contains 15 residues. The germline V gene has CDR1 LNHDA and CDR2 SQIVND (reference sequence).

The DNA of the CDR3 is TGTGCCAGCAGCCGTAACCGCAGGGTAATGGATAGCAATCAGCCCCAGCATTTT. It translates to CASSRNRRVMDSNQPQHF. The rearrangement uses TRBV27 and TRBJ1-5; D perhaps matches TRBD1 (5 bases). V lost 6 bases and J 0 bases, leaving 21 bases between the germline ends. The CDR3 consists of 18 residues. From germline, CDR1 is MNHEY and CDR2 SMNVEV (reference sequence).

The genes are TRBV13 and TRBJ1-6, with TRBD1 matching over 9 bases. J gave up 6 bases and V 3 bases, and 6 bases lay outside the gene matches. Germline V gene sequence: CDR1 PRHDT, CDR2 FYEKMQ (reference sequence). The CDR3 is 16 amino acids. Here the CDR3 reads CASSFIGTGSNSPLHF. The CDR3 DNA follows: TGTGCCAGCAGCTTCATAGGGACAGGGAGTAATTCACCCCTCCACTTT.

In DNA, the CDR3 is TGTGCCAGCAGTTACGCAGGCACCAACACTGAAGCTTTCTTT. Residues: CASSYAGTNTEAFF. The rearrangement uses TRBV6-5 and TRBJ1-1; D not resolved. Germline V CDR1 and CDR2: MNHEY, SVGAGI. The CDR3 has 14 amino acids. Trimming took off 2 bases at V and 2 bases at J, with 9 bases between the two ends.

The chain uses TRBV5-1 and TRBJ1-4; perhaps TRBD1 as D (5 bases). This CDR3 is built from 13 residues. CDR1 SGHRS and CDR2 YFSETQ come from the germline V gene. Trimming took off 6 bases at V and 4 bases at J, with 10 bases between the two ends. The CDR3 protein is CASTGGSNEKLFF. The DNA for the CDR3 is TGCGCCAGCACTGGGGGGAGTAATGAAAAACTGTTTTTT.